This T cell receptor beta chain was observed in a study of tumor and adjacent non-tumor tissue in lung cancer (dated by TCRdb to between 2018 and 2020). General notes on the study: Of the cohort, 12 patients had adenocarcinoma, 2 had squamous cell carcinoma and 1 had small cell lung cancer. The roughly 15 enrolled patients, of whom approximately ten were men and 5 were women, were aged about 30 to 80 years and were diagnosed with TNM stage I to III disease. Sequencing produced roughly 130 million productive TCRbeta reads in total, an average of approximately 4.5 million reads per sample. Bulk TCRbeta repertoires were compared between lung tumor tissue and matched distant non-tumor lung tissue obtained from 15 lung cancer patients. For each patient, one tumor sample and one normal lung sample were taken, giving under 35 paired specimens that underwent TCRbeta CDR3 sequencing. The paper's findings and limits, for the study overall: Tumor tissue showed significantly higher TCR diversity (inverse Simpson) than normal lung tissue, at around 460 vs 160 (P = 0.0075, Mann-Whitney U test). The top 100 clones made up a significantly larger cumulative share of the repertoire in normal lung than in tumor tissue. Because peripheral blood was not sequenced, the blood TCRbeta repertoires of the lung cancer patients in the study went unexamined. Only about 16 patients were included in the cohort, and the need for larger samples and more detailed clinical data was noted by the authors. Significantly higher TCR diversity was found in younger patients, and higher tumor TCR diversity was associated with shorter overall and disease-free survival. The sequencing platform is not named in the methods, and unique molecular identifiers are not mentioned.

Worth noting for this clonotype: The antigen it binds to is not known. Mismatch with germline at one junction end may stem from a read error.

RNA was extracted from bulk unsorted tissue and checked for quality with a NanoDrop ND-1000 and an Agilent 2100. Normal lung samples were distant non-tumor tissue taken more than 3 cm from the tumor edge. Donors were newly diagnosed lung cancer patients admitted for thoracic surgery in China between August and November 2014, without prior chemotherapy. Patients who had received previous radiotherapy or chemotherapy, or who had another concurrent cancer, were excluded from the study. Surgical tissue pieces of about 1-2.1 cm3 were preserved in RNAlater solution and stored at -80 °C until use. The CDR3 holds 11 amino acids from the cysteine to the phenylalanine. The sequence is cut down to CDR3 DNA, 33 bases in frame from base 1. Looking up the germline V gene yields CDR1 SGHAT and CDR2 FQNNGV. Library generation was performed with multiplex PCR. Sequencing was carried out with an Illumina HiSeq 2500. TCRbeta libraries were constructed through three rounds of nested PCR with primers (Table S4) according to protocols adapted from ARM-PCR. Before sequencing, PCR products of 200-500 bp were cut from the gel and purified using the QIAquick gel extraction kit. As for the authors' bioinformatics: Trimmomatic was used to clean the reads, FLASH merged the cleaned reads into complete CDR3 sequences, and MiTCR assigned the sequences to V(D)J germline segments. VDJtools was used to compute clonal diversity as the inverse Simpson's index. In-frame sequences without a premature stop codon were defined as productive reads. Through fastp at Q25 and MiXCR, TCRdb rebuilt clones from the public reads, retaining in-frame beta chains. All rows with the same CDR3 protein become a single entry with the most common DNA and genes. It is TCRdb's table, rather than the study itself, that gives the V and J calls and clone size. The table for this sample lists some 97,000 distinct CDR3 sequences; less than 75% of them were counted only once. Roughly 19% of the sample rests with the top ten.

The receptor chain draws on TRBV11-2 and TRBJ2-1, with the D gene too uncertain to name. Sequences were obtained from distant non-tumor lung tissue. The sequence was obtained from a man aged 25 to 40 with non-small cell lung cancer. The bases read TGTGCCACCAGACGAGCGAAGGAGCAATTCTTC. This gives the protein CATRRAKEQFF.